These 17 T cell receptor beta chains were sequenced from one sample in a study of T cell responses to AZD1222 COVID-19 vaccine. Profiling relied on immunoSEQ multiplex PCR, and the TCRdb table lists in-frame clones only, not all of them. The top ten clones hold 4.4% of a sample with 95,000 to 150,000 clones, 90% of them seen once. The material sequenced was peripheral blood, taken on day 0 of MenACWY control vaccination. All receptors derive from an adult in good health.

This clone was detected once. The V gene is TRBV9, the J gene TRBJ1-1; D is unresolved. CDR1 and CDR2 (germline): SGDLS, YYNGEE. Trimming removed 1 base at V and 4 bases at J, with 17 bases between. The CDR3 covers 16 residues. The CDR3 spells CASSVSKTNSGTEAFF. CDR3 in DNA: TGTGCCAGCAGCGTATCAAAGACGAACTCGGGCACTGAAGCTTTCTTT. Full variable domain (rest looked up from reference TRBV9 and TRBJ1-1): DSGVTQTPKHLITATGQRVTLRCSPRSGDLSVYWYQQSLDQGLQFLIQYYNGEERAKGNILERFSAQQFPDLHSELNLSSLELGDSALYFCASSVSKTNSGTEAFFGQGTRLTVV.

The CDR3 region has the DNA TGTGCCAGCAGCTTAGGATCTCCTAGGGCAGGTGAAGCTTTCTTT. It is translated as CASSLGSPRAGEAFF. The V call is TRBV7-8, the J call TRBJ1-1, with D hard to call. V lost 1 base to trimming and J lost 7 bases, with 16 bases between them. CDR3 length equals 15 residues. Per germline, CDR1 SGHVS and CDR2 FQNEAQ.

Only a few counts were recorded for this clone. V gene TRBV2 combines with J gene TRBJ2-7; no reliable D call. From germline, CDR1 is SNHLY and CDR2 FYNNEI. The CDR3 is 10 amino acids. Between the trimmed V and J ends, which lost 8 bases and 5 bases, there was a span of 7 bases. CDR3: CASEKDEQYV. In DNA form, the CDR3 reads TGTGCCAGCGAAAAGGACGAGCAGTACGTC.

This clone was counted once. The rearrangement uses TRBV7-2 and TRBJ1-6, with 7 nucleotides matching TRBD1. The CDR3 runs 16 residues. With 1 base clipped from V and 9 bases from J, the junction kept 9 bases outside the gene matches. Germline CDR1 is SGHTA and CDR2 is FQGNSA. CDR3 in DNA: TGTGCCAGCAGCTTAGGAGTAGGGGGCGTGAGTTCACCCCTCCACTTT. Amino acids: CASSLGVGGVSSPLHF.

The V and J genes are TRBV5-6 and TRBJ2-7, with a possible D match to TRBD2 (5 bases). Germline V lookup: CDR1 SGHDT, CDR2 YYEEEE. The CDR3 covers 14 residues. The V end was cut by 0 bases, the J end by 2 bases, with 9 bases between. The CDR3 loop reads CASSLVGDPYEQYF. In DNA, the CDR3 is TGTGCCAGCAGCTTGGTCGGGGATCCCTACGAGCAGTACTTC.

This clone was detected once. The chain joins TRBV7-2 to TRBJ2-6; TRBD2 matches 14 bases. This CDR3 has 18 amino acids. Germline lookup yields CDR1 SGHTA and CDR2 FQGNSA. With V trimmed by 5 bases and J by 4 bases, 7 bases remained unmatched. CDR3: CASSPRLAGGKGANVLTF. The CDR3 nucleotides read TGTGCCAGCAGCCCGCGACTAGCGGGAGGGAAAGGGGCCAACGTCCTGACTTTC.

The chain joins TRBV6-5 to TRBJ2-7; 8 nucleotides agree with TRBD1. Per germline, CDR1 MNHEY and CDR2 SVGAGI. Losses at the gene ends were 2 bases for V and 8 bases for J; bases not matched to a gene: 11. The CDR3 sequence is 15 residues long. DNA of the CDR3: TGTGCCAGCAGTTACCTACGTGACAGGGGTTACAAGCAGTACTTC. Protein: CASSYLRDRGYKQYF.

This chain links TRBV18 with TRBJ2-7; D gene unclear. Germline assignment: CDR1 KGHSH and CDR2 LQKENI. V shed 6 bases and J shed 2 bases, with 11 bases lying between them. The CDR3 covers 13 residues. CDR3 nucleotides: TGTGCCAGCTCTACCGGGCCAACCTACGAGCAGTACTTC. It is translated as CASSTGPTYEQYF.

The CDR3 nucleotides read TGCGCCAGCAGCCAAGATCCAGGGGCCAAAAGTGTTCCTTTCTTT. As protein: CASSQDPGAKSVPFF. This chain joins TRBV4-1 and TRBJ1-1; D is perhaps TRBD1 (6 bases). Per germline, CDR1 MGHRA and CDR2 YSYEKL. Between the trimmed V and J ends, which lost 0 bases and 12 bases, there was a span of 20 bases. This CDR3 is 15 amino acids long.

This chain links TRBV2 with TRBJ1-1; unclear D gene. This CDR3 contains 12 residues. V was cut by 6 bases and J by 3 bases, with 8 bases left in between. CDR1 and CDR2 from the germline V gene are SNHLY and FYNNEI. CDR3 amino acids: CASREEDTEAFF. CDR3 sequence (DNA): TGTGCCAGCAGGGAGGAGGACACTGAAGCTTTCTTT.

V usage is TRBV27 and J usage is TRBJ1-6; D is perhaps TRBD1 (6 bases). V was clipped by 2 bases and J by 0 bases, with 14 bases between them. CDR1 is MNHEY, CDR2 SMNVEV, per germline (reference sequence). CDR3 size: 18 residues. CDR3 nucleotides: TGTGCCAGCAGTTTAGAAAAGAGGGGGAGCTCCTATAATTCACCCCTCCACTTT. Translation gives CASSLEKRGSSYNSPLHF.

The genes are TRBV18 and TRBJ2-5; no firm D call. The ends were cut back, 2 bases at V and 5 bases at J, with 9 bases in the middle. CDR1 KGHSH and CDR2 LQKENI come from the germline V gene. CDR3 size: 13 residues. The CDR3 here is CASSPVGMETQYF. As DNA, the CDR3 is TGTGCCAGCTCACCAGTAGGGATGGAGACCCAGTACTTC.

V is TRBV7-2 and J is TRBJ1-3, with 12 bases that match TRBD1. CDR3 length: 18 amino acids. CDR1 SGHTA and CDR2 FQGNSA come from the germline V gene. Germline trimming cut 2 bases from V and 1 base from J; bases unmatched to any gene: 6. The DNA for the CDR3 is TGTGCCAGCAGCTTACAGGGACAGGGGGCAGCATCTGGAAACACCATATATTTT. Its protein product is CASSLQGQGAASGNTIYF.

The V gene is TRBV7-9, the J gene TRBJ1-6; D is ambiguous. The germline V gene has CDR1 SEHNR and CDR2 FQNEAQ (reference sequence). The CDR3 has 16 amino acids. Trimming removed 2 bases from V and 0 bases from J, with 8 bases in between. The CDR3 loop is CASSLTRGSYNSPLHF. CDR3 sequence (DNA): TGTGCCAGCAGCTTAACTCGGGGCTCCTATAATTCACCCCTCCACTTT. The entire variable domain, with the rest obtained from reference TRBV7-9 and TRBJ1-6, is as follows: DTGVSQNPRHKITKRGQNVTFRCDPISEHNRLYWYRQTLGQGPEFLTYFQNEAQLEKSRLLSDRFSAERPKGSFSTLEIQRTEQGDSAMYLCASSLTRGSYNSPLHFGNGTRLTVT.

The CDR3 DNA reads TGCAGTGCTAGTCCGGGACAGGCCTATAATTCACCCCTCCACTTT. It translates to CSASPGQAYNSPLHF. V is TRBV20-1 and J is TRBJ1-6, with TRBD1 matching 8 bases. Trimming at V came to 3 bases and at J to 2 bases, leaving 3 bases not matched to a gene. CDR1 is DFQATT, CDR2 SNEGSKA, per germline (reference sequence). This CDR3 has 15 residues.

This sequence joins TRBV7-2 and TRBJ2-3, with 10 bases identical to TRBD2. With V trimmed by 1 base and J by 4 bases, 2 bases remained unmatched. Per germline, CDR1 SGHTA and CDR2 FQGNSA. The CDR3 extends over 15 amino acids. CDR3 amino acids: CASSLEGLAPDTQYF. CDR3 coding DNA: TGTGCCAGCAGCTTAGAGGGACTAGCGCCAGATACGCAGTATTTT.

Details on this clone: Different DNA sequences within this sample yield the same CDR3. The CDR3 region is CASSYGGNYGYTF. For the CDR3, the DNA is TGTGCCAGCAGTTATGGGGGTAACTATGGCTACACCTTC. V is TRBV6-5 and J is TRBJ1-2, with D possibly matching TRBD1 (5 bases). Germline V gives CDR1 MNHEY, CDR2 SVGAGI. This CDR3 is 13 amino acids long. Trimming took off 3 bases at V and 1 base at J, with 6 bases between the two ends.